The next 17 T cell receptor beta chains were all read from a single sample in a study of cytomegalovirus exposure and HLA in healthy donors. PCR involved 60 Vbeta and 13 Jbeta primers. Here immunoSEQ multiplex PCR was the method, and the copy in TCRdb shows in-frame clones only, minus some. There are about 160,000 clones in the sample; 80% occur only once, and about 9.6% lies in the top ten. The sequenced material came from PBMCs. These receptors were collected from a man aged 18 to 35 in good health and CMV-seropositive.

This clone was observed a few times. The chain combines TRBV4-1 with TRBJ1-4, with D uncertain. Germline-derived CDR1 and CDR2 are MGHRA and YSYEKL. The CDR3 has 15 residues. V was clipped by 4 bases and J by 1 base, with 10 bases between them. The CDR3 protein is CASSPREGTNEKLFF. The CDR3 bases are TGCGCCAGCAGCCCAAGAGAGGGAACTAATGAAAAACTGTTTTTT.

The rearrangement links TRBV7-7 to TRBJ2-2; TRBD1 matches at 7 bases. The junction had 5 bases not matched to a gene; V was cut back by 5 bases and J by 2 bases. CDR3 size: 15 residues. Germline CDR1 is SSHAT and CDR2 is FNYEAQ (reference sequence). The CDR3 region has the DNA TGTGCCAGCAGCGAGGGGGCGACTAACACCGGGGAGCTGTTTTTT. This translates into CASSEGATNTGELFF.

The chain employs TRBV21-1 and TRBJ2-5; the DNA was not compared with TRBD2, the D call given in the table. TRBV21-1 counts as a pseudogene. CDR3 length equals 17 residues. The CDR3 reads CASSKVGGRDVCETQYF. DNA for the CDR3: TGTGCCAGCAGCAAAGTTGGTGGGAGAGACGTTTGCGAGACCCAGTACTTC.

The chain links TRBV4-3 to TRBJ1-2, with D maybe TRBD1 (6 bases). The V gene lost 0 bases and the J gene lost 0 bases, with 11 bases spanning the gap. Per the germline V gene, CDR1 is LGHNA and CDR2 is YSLEER. The CDR3 has 16 residues. The CDR3 nucleotides read TGCGCCAGCAGCCAAGAAACAGGGAATTCTAACTATGGCTACACCTTC. Translation gives CASSQETGNSNYGYTF.

This clone was seen a few times. The chain joins TRBV4-1 to TRBJ2-3; weak D call: TRBD2 (6 bases). Germline values: CDR1 MGHRA, CDR2 YSYEKL. The CDR3 covers 15 residues. Trimming removed 0 bases at V and 1 base at J, with 8 bases between. CDR3 nucleotides: TGCGCCAGCAGCCAAGATGGCGGGGGCACAGATACGCAGTATTTT. It yields the protein CASSQDGGGTDTQYF.

The chain links TRBV19 to TRBJ1-6; 9 bases match TRBD1. CDR3 length: 14 residues. Germline CDR1 is LNHDA and CDR2 is SQIVND (reference sequence). J lost 10 bases, V lost 3 bases, and 4 bases had no gene match. This chain's CDR3 is CASSIRQGGSPLHF. CDR3 bases: TGTGCCAGTAGTATCCGACAGGGGGGCTCACCCCTCCACTTT.

The V and J genes are TRBV2 and TRBJ2-4; 8 bases are a match to TRBD1. The CDR3 loop spans 16 amino acids. After removal of 4 bases from V and 0 bases from J, the junction contained 5 bases not matched to a gene. Germline V gives CDR1 SNHLY, CDR2 FYNNEI. CDR3 sequence: CASSADRGRAKNIQYF. The CDR3 DNA reads TGTGCCAGCAGTGCTGACAGGGGAAGAGCCAAAAACATTCAGTACTTC. The variable domain in full, completed from reference TRBV2 and TRBJ2-4, reads EPEVTQTPSHQVTQMGQEVILRCVPISNHLYFYWYRQILGQKVEFLVSFYNNEISEKSEIFDDQFSVERPDGSNFTLKIRSTKLEDSAMYFCASSADRGRAKNIQYFGAGTRLSVL.

The chain employs TRBV5-1 and TRBJ2-1; D possibly corresponds to TRBD2 (5 bases). This CDR3 has 16 residues. The germline V and J ends were trimmed by 2 bases and 0 bases, with 12 bases remaining between them. CDR1 is SGHRS, CDR2 YFSETQ, per germline. The CDR3 loop is CASSFLAGSSYNEQFF. The CDR3 DNA sequence: TGCGCCAGCAGCTTTCTGGCGGGTTCCTCCTACAATGAGCAGTTCTTC.

This clone showed up just once. CDR3 loop: CASTKLETQYF. CDR3 DNA sequence: TGTGCCAGCACTAAACTGGAGACCCAGTACTTC. V is TRBV6-5 and J is TRBJ2-5; D uncertain. Germline V gene data show CDR1 as MNHEY and CDR2 as SVGAGI. The CDR3 runs 11 residues. Trimming shortened V by 7 bases and J by 5 bases, and 8 bases separated the two germline ends.

The rearrangement uses TRBV30 and TRBJ1-2; D remains unclear. The CDR3 extends over 13 amino acids. Germline CDR1 reads GTSNPN; CDR2 reads SVGIG (reference sequence). The V end lost 0 bases, the J end lost 1 base, and 6 bases lay between the germline ends. The CDR3 bases are TGTGCCTGGAGTGTCGGTTTTAACTATGGCTACACCTTC. Translating gives CAWSVGFNYGYTF.

The gene calls are TRBV6-6 and TRBJ1-5; TRBD1 aligns across 7 bases. The CDR3 contains 13 residues. Unmatched junction bases numbered 3, after V lost 6 bases and J lost 4 bases. From germline, CDR1 is MNHNY and CDR2 SVGAGI (reference sequence). The CDR3 DNA reads TGTGCCAGCAGGGGACAGCCTAATCAGCCCCAGCATTTT. Protein: CASRGQPNQPQHF.

The chain carries TRBV25-1 and TRBJ1-4; 7 bases fit TRBD1. J was trimmed by 0 bases and V by 6 bases; bases with no gene match: 4. Germline lookup yields CDR1 MGHDK and CDR2 SYGVNS. The CDR3 runs to 15 residues. CDR3 nucleotides: TGTGCCAGCAGATCGACAGGGTCAACTAATGAAAAACTGTTTTTT. This codes for CASRSTGSTNEKLFF. The full variable domain, its missing parts supplied by reference TRBV25-1 and TRBJ1-4, is EADIYQTPRYLVIGTGKKITLECSQTMGHDKMYWYQQDPGMELHLIHYSYGVNSTEKGDLSSESTVSRIRTEHFPLTLESARPSHTSQYLCASRSTGSTNEKLFFGSGTQLSVL.

The chain combines TRBV14 with TRBJ2-7, with TRBD1 matching 9 bases. The CDR3 has 16 amino acids. Germline CDR1 SGHDN, CDR2 FVKESK. Germline trimming cut 5 bases from V and 4 bases from J; bases unmatched to any gene: 12. The CDR3 nucleotides read TGTGCCAGCAGCGCCACCGGGACAGGGCAGTTTTACGAGCAGTACTTC. Translation: CASSATGTGQFYEQYF.

V is TRBV5-1 and J is TRBJ2-7; TRBD1 might be the D (6 bases). This CDR3 region has 16 residues. Trimming removed 0 bases at V and 2 bases at J, with 15 bases between. Germline V CDR1 and CDR2: SGHRS, YFSETQ. The CDR3 sequence is CASSLVLSGQTYEQYF. In nucleotides, the CDR3 is TGCGCCAGCAGCTTGGTGTTGTCCGGACAGACCTACGAGCAGTACTTC.

This chain joins TRBV19 and TRBJ2-2; D is possibly TRBD2 (6 bases). The V end was cut by 4 bases, the J end by 6 bases, with 21 bases between. This CDR3 spans 17 amino acids. Germline loops: CDR1 LNHDA, CDR2 SQIVND (reference sequence). The CDR3 loop reads CASSRGFGGTEPGELFF. The CDR3 DNA follows: TGTGCCAGTAGTAGGGGCTTCGGCGGGACGGAGCCCGGGGAGCTGTTTTTT.

In DNA form, the CDR3 reads TGTGCCAGCAGCCAGAGGTTTAAACCCCTCCACTTT. It specifies CASSQRFKPLHF. The chain has TRBV2 and TRBJ1-6, with no clear D. This CDR3 has 12 amino acids. CDR1 is SNHLY and CDR2 is FYNNEI in the germline V gene. V was clipped by 6 bases and J by 12 bases, with 12 bases between them.

The CDR3 DNA reads TGTGCCAGCAGCGTAGCGGGGACTAATGTATGGGGGGATGAGCAGTTCTTC. Translating gives CASSVAGTNVWGDEQFF. The rearrangement uses TRBV9 and TRBJ2-1, with 7 positions matching TRBD2. Germline V gene data show CDR1 as SGDLS and CDR2 as YYNGEE. The CDR3 contains 17 residues. V dropped 0 bases and J dropped 8; count of bases not matched to a gene: 14. The full variable domain, rest sourced from reference TRBV9 and TRBJ2-1, is DSGVTQTPKHLITATGQRVTLRCSPRSGDLSVYWYQQSLDQGLQFLIQYYNGEERAKGNILERFSAQQFPDLHSELNLSSLELGDSALYFCASSVAGTNVWGDEQFFGPGTRLTVL.